This T cell receptor beta chain was documented in a study of blood T cell dynamics during melanoma immunotherapy. TCRdb's copy holds only in-frame clones and misses some; the assay was immunoSEQ multiplex PCR. Among some 600 clones, around 79% were seen once, and the ten largest hold around 45%. Sample time point: pre-treatment baseline. Samples come from before therapy and from week 3 after the first blockade cycle. Response was assessed by RECIST 1.1 at 12 weeks, except two rapid progressors. Prior systemic cancer therapy, immunosuppressant use and other active malignancies excluded patients. The CDR3 totals 15 residues. V shed 5 bases and J 8 bases; nucleotides not matched to a gene: 10. Germline CDR1 reads SGHNT; CDR2 reads YENEEA.

The V gene is TRBV11-3, the J gene TRBJ2-1; 9 nucleotides line up with TRBD2. Sequenced material: blood, taken from a patient treated with checkpoint blockade. This TCR came from a human donor with melanoma. Some clones in this sample may be carry-over from other donors' samples. The DNA for the CDR3 is TGTGCCAGCAGCATCCAGCGGGGGGTCTTGGATGAGCAGTTCTTC. Encoded protein: CASSIQRGVLDEQFF. The full variable domain, completed using reference TRBV11-3 and TRBJ2-1, is EAGVVQSPRYKIIEKKQPVAFWCNPISGHNTLYWYLQNLGQGPELLIRYENEEAVDDSQLPKDRFSAERLKGVDSTLKIQPAELGDSAVYLCASSIQRGVLDEQFFGPGTRLTVL.